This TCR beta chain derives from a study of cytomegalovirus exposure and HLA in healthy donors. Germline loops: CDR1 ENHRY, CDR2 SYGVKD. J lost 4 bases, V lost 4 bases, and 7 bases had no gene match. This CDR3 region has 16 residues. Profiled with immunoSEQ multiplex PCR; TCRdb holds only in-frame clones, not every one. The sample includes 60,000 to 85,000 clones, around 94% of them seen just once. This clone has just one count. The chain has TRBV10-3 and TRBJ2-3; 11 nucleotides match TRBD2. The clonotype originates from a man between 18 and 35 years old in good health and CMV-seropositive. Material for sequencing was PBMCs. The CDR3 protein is CAISGLAGGESDTQYF. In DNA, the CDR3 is TGTGCCATCAGTGGTCTAGCGGGAGGCGAATCAGATACGCAGTATTTT.